In its sample, the clone carrying this T cell receptor beta chain was seen many times. The TCR beta CDR3 regions underwent amplification using RNA transcripts as the source. During a first-round RT-PCR of the TCR CDR3, the HTBI primer set was used. TCRdb passed the multiplex PCR reads through MiXCR, listing each CDR3 protein once. Here the sample spans 300,000 to 400,000 distinct CDR3 sequences, around a sixth being singletons. This specimen belongs to a study of T cells in Graves' hyperthyroidism and ophthalmopathy. Study as a whole: Peripheral blood was secured at the point of initial diagnosis, before any treatment.

This CDR3 spans 13 amino acids. V lost 7 bases and J 1 base, leaving 8 bases between the germline ends. The germline V gene encodes CDR1 SNHLY and CDR2 FYNNEI. The study defined stable Graves' hyperthyroidism as no ophthalmopathy progression within 18 months. Sequenced sample: blood. This clonotype originated in a woman aged 45-65 years with Graves' hyperthyroidism. This chain uses TRBV2 with TRBJ1-5; D gene unclear. For the CDR3, the DNA is TGTGCCAGCAACCGGTTCAGCAATCAGCCCCAGCATTTT. Its translation: CASNRFSNQPQHF. The full variable domain, its missing parts supplied by reference TRBV2 and TRBJ1-5, is EPEVTQTPSHQVTQMGQEVILRCVPISNHLYFYWYRQILGQKVEFLVSFYNNEISEKSEIFDDQFSVERPDGSNFTLKIRSTKLEDSAMYFCASNRFSNQPQHFGDGTRLSIL.